Given below is one T cell receptor beta chain in context. The data are from a study of T cell changes during pregnancy in multiple sclerosis. Germline trimming cut 4 bases from V and 4 bases from J; bases unmatched to any gene: 7. Germline assignment: CDR1 MNHEY and CDR2 SVGAGI. The CDR3 is 16 amino acids. Clones were read by immunoSEQ multiplex PCR, and TCRdb kept only the in-frame ones, dropping some. The sample includes tens of thousands of clones, about 88% seen only once; the top ten take roughly 3.3%. The V and J genes are TRBV6-5 and TRBJ2-6, with 7 bases fitting TRBD2. Sequencing was performed on peripheral blood, taken in the first trimester of pregnancy. The receptor comes from a female donor in good health, enrolled as a control in a pregnancy study. CDR3 nucleotides: TGTGCCAGCAGTTCCGCGGGGGTTCCCGGGGCCAACGTCCTGACTTTC. It encodes CASSSAGVPGANVLTF.